This TCR beta chain was sequenced during a study of blood T cell repertoires in COVID-19. Clones were sequenced by immunoSEQ multiplex PCR, and TCRdb holds only the in-frame ones, with some missing. The sample has 310,000 or so clones, around nine tenths seen once; the top ten hold roughly 4%. V was shortened by 5 bases and J by 0 bases, with 11 bases between the two germline ends. CDR3 length: 15 residues. The V gene's germline CDR1 is SGHVS and CDR2 FNYEAQ. Sequencing input: peripheral blood. This clonotype originated in a woman in her 50s with active or convalescent COVID-19. The chain couples TRBV7-6 to TRBJ1-3; possibly TRBD1 for D (6 bases). CDR3 in amino acids: CASSVDRNSGNTIYF. DNA for the CDR3: TGTGCCAGCAGCGTCGACAGGAACTCTGGAAACACCATATATTTT.